What follows describes a single T cell receptor beta chain. Its antigen is not identified. CD4+CD25+CD127- Tregs, CD4+CD25- non-Tregs, CD4 and CD8 cells were sorted. The entry originates in a study of Tregs in tolerant kidney transplant recipients. For the study at large: Related graft donors supplied nonmyeloablative bone marrow transplants, and mixed chimerism was transient. Points from the study as a whole: Biological reproducibility was not directly addressed in this study. Donor-specific Treg expansion exceeded global Treg expansion in tolerant patients, suggesting antigen drive.

Using immunoSEQ multiplex PCR, the repertoire was profiled, and TCRdb retains in-frame clones only, with some absent. This table holds tens of thousands of clones, 93% found once. Per germline, CDR1 SNHLY and CDR2 FYNNEI. The CDR3 length is 14 residues. After removal of 6 bases from V and 2 bases from J, the junction contained 5 bases not matched to a gene. This sequence was found in a human donor who received a combined kidney and bone marrow transplant. This material consisted of CD4+ T cells from blood, taken before the transplant. The chain links TRBV2 to TRBJ2-5; the match to TRBD1 covers 8 bases. CDR3 nucleotide sequence: TGTGCCAGCAGAGGACAGGGCCAGCAAGAGACCCAGTACTTC. Translating gives CASRGQGQQETQYF.